These 21 T cell receptor beta chains came from one sample sequenced in a study of control samples from healthy donors and cancer patients. Repertoires were generated with immunoSEQ multiplex PCR, while TCRdb's copy carries only in-frame clones and drops some. This sample has approximately 99,000 clones, with just under 85% found just once. Specimen: blood. The receptors come from a man between 18 and 35 years old in good health.

This chain joins TRBV6-2 or TRBV6-3 and TRBJ2-7; 12 bases agree with TRBD2. V lost 5 bases and J lost 3; bases outside the gene matches: 8. This CDR3 is built from 16 residues. Germline CDR1 and CDR2: MNHEY and SVGEGT. The CDR3 region has the DNA TGTGCCAGCAGTCGGACTAGCGGGGCCATACTCTACGAGCAGTACTTC. It yields the protein CASSRTSGAILYEQYF.

The genes are TRBV19 and TRBJ1-5, with no clear D. Germline V lookup: CDR1 LNHDA, CDR2 SQIVND (reference sequence). The CDR3 is 15 amino acids. V lost 2 bases, J lost 0 bases, and 8 bases lay in between. The CDR3 bases are TGTGCCAGTAGTATAACGGGTTATAGCAATCAGCCCCAGCATTTT. Translating gives CASSITGYSNQPQHF.

The gene calls are TRBV6-1 and TRBJ1-5; D gene ambiguous. V was trimmed by 1 base and J by 5 bases, leaving 12 bases between them. Per germline, CDR1 MNHNS and CDR2 SASEGT. There are 15 residues in the CDR3. CDR3 amino acids: CASSEELGMDQPQHF. The CDR3 nucleotides read TGTGCCAGCAGTGAAGAGCTAGGGATGGATCAGCCCCAGCATTTT.

The chain combines TRBV11-3 with TRBJ2-2; 12 bases align to TRBD1. The CDR3 covers 15 residues. V was clipped by 5 bases and J by 6 bases; unmatched bases: 4. Germline assignment: CDR1 SGHNT and CDR2 YENEEA. In DNA form, the CDR3 reads TGTGCCAGCAGCCCCGGGACAGGGGGCCCCGGGGAGCTGTTTTTT. It is translated as CASSPGTGGPGELFF.

The CDR3 reads CATQSKGGYTF. CDR3 sequence (DNA): TGTGCCACCCAATCGAAGGGTGGCTACACCTTC. The rearrangement links TRBV24-1 to TRBJ1-2; D not certain. CDR1 and CDR2 from the germline V gene are KGHDR and SFDVKD. Trimming took 9 bases from V and 7 from J, leaving 11 bases between them. The CDR3 is made up of 11 amino acids.

The V call is TRBV23-1, the J call TRBJ1-1; D gene uncertain. TRBV23-1 belongs to the ORF category, with a function that is uncertain. The V gene lost 2 bases and the J gene lost 1 base, with 5 bases spanning the gap. The CDR3 has 13 residues. The CDR3 DNA sequence: TGCGCCAGCAGTCAAACTAGGAACACTGAAGCTTTCTTT. Protein: CASSQTRNTEAFF.

CDR3 DNA sequence: TGTGCCAGCAGTTCGACCCGGGAAGGATACGAGCAGTACTTC. Amino acids: CASSSTREGYEQYF. This chain links TRBV28 with TRBJ2-7, with a possible D match to TRBD2 (5 bases). V was trimmed by 4 bases and J by 4 bases, leaving 14 bases between them. Looked up from germline, CDR1 is MDHEN and CDR2 is SYDVKM. This CDR3 is built from 14 residues.

This clone rates as medium-sized. The chain couples TRBV9 to TRBJ1-6, with D maybe TRBD1 (5 bases). The germline gives CDR1 SGDLS, CDR2 YYNGEE. The V gene lost 4 bases and the J gene lost 13 bases, with 21 bases spanning the gap. The CDR3 spans 15 residues. The CDR3 loop is CASSSRQTNVGPLHF. CDR3 DNA sequence: TGTGCCAGCAGCTCCCGACAGACTAATGTCGGCCCCCTCCACTTT.

The J gene is TRBJ1-6, the V gene TRBV2; D may be TRBD1 (6 bases). The V gene lost 5 bases and the J gene lost 13 bases, with 15 bases spanning the gap. The germline V gene encodes CDR1 SNHLY and CDR2 FYNNEI. This CDR3 contains 13 residues. The chain's CDR3 is CASSFAGVGPLHF. The CDR3, as DNA: TGTGCCAGCAGTTTTGCAGGGGTTGGGCCCCTCCACTTT.

This clone was seen just once. The chain joins TRBV6-4 to TRBJ2-7; 7 bases match TRBD2. Germline V gene data show CDR1 as MRHNA and CDR2 as SNTAGT. The CDR3 has 18 residues. V shed 2 bases and J 1 base; nucleotides not matched to a gene: 14. CDR3 sequence reads: CASSDPGSGVLDSYEQYF. CDR3 nucleotides: TGTGCCAGCAGTGACCCGGGGAGCGGGGTACTTGATTCCTACGAGCAGTACTTC.

The J gene is TRBJ1-6, the V gene TRBV5-1; TRBD1 is a possible D gene (5 bases). Germline loops: CDR1 SGHRS, CDR2 YFSETQ. The CDR3 spans 15 residues. Trimming shortened V by 0 bases and J by 10 bases, and 14 bases separated the two germline ends. The CDR3 sequence is CASSLAGRAQSPLHF. The CDR3 nucleotides are TGCGCCAGCAGCTTGGCCGGCAGGGCACAATCACCCCTCCACTTT. The entire variable domain, with the rest obtained from reference TRBV5-1 and TRBJ1-6, is as follows: KAGVTQTPRYLIKTRGQQVTLSCSPISGHRSVSWYQQTPGQGLQFLFEYFSETQRNKGNFPGRFSGRQFSNSRSEMNVSTLELGDSALYLCASSLAGRAQSPLHFGNGTRLTVT.

V and J are TRBV4-3 and TRBJ2-1, with TRBD2 identical over 9 bases. This CDR3 has 18 residues. J lost 2 bases, V lost 1 base, and 9 bases had no gene match. Germline CDR1 and CDR2: LGHNA and YSLEER. CDR3: CASSQVGHGGGAYNEQFF. The CDR3 region has the DNA TGCGCCAGCAGCCAAGTGGGTCATGGCGGGGGGGCCTACAATGAGCAGTTCTTC.

This clone was recorded a few times. The V call is TRBV7-9, the J call TRBJ1-1; unclear D gene. Trimming cost V 6 bases and J 5 bases, with 10 bases left between them. Germline V gene lookup returns CDR1 SEHNR and CDR2 FQNEAQ (reference sequence). The CDR3 has 12 residues. This chain's CDR3 is CASSGGLTEAFF. The CDR3 DNA sequence: TGTGCCAGCAGTGGAGGGCTGACTGAAGCTTTCTTT. The whole variable domain, filled in from reference TRBV7-9 and TRBJ1-1, reads DTGVSQNPRHKITKRGQNVTFRCDPISEHNRLYWYRQTLGQGPEFLTYFQNEAQLEKSRLLSDRFSAERPKGSFSTLEIQRTEQGDSAMYLCASSGGLTEAFFGQGTRLTVV.

J is TRBJ1-2 and V is TRBV5-6; no firm D call. Between the trimmed V and J ends, which lost 4 bases and 8 bases, there was a span of 21 bases. The germline CDR1 and CDR2 sequences are SGHDT and YYEEEE. There are 15 residues in the CDR3. CDR3 residues: CASSLSQRRLEGYTF. For the CDR3, the DNA is TGTGCCAGCAGCCTCAGTCAGAGGCGTCTAGAGGGCTACACCTTC.

Only a few counts were recorded for this clone. This chain links TRBV6-5 with TRBJ2-5; 8 nucleotides line up with TRBD2. The germline gives CDR1 MNHEY, CDR2 SVGAGI. V was clipped by 3 bases and J by 0 bases; unmatched bases: 6. This CDR3 has 16 amino acids. CDR3 loop: CASSYREGTYQETQYF. The CDR3 DNA reads as TGTGCCAGCAGTTATCGGGAGGGGACGTACCAAGAGACCCAGTACTTC.

The J gene is TRBJ1-4, the V gene TRBV6-6; D unresolved. The CDR3 extends over 12 amino acids. Germline CDR1 MNHNY, CDR2 SVGAGI (reference sequence). The V end was cut by 2 bases, the J end by 8 bases, with 6 bases between. The CDR3 sequence is CASSYREEKLFF. The CDR3 DNA reads as TGTGCCAGCAGTTACCGAGAGGAAAAACTGTTTTTT.

The genes are TRBV11-1 and TRBJ2-5; D is uncertain. Per germline, CDR1 SGHAT and CDR2 FQDESV (reference sequence). The CDR3 is 13 amino acids. Trimming took 4 bases from V and 5 from J, leaving 11 bases between them. This chain's CDR3 is CASSSRDGETQYF. In DNA form, the CDR3 reads TGTGCCAGCAGCTCCCGAGACGGGGAGACCCAGTACTTC. Full variable domain (outside the CDR3, taken from reference TRBV11-1 and TRBJ2-5): EAEVAQSPRYKITEKSQAVAFWCDPISGHATLYWYRQILGQGPELLVQFQDESVVDDSQLPKDRFSAERLKGVDSTLKIQPAELGDSAMYLCASSSRDGETQYFGPGTRLLVL.

This chain links TRBV9 with TRBJ1-2, with D perhaps TRBD1 (6 bases). Trimming shortened V by 0 bases and J by 8 bases, and 17 bases separated the two germline ends. The CDR3 covers 15 residues. CDR1 is SGDLS and CDR2 is YYNGEE in the germline V gene. CDR3 region: CASSVATLGGSGYTF. The DNA for the CDR3 is TGTGCCAGCAGCGTAGCTACGTTAGGGGGGTCGGGCTACACCTTC. Full variable domain (remainder filled in from reference TRBV9 and TRBJ1-2): DSGVTQTPKHLITATGQRVTLRCSPRSGDLSVYWYQQSLDQGLQFLIQYYNGEERAKGNILERFSAQQFPDLHSELNLSSLELGDSALYFCASSVATLGGSGYTFGSGTRLTVV.

The V gene is TRBV4-2, the J gene TRBJ1-5; 7 bases line up with TRBD1. Germline V gene data show CDR1 as LGHNA and CDR2 as YNFKEQ. CDR3 length equals 16 residues. With V trimmed by 4 bases and J by 2 bases, 8 bases remained unmatched. CDR3 nucleotide sequence: TGTGCCAGCAGCCGCGCCGACAGGGCTGGCAATCAGCCCCAGCATTTT. As protein: CASSRADRAGNQPQHF.

This chain links TRBV19 with TRBJ2-2, with D perhaps matching TRBD1 (6 bases). Germline V CDR1 and CDR2: LNHDA, SQIVND (reference sequence). V was trimmed by 8 bases and J by 5 bases, leaving 15 bases between them. This CDR3 contains 14 residues. DNA of the CDR3: TGTGCCAGTGACGGCGCAGGGGTAACCGGGGAGCTGTTTTTT. This encodes CASDGAGVTGELFF.

J is TRBJ1-2 and V is TRBV24-1, with D unresolved. The CDR3 totals 13 residues. The V end lost 6 bases, the J end lost 5 bases, and 12 bases lay between the germline ends. The germline V gene has CDR1 KGHDR and CDR2 SFDVKD. The CDR3 is CATSQGPWYGYTF. CDR3 in DNA: TGTGCCACCAGTCAAGGCCCATGGTATGGCTACACCTTC.